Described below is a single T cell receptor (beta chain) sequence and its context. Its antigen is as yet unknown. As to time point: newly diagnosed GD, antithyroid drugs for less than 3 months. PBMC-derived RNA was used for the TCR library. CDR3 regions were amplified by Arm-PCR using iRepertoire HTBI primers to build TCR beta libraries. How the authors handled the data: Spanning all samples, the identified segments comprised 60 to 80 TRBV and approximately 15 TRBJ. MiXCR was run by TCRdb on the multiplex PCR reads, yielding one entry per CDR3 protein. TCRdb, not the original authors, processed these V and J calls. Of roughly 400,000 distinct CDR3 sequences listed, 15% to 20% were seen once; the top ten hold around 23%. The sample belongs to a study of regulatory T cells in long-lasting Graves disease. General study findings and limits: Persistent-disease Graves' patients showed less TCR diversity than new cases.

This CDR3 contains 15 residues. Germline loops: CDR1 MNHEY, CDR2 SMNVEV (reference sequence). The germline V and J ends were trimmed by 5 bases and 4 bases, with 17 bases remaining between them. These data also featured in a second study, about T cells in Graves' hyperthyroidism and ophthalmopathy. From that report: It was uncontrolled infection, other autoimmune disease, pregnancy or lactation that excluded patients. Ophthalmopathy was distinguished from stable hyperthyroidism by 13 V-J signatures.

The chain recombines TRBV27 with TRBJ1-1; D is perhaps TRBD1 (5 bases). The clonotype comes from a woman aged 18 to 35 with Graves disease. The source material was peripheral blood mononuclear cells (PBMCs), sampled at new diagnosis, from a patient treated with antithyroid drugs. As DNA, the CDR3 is TGTGCCAGCAGTGAAACAGGCCCCTTGGGCACTGAAGCTTTCTTT. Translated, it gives CASSETGPLGTEAFF.